This T cell receptor (beta chain) originates from a study of T-cell memory formation after mild COVID-19. CDR3 length: 15 residues. V lost 3 bases and J lost 3; bases outside the gene matches: 1. Germline values: CDR1 SGDLS, CDR2 YYNGEE. This clonotype came up a few times. TCRdb passed the 5' RACE reads through MiXCR, listing each CDR3 protein once. The table includes about 110,000 distinct CDR3 sequences, about 17% detected once. The chain has TRBV9 and TRBJ2-2; TRBD1 agrees at 11 bases. The sequenced sample consisted of PBMCs or a T cell subset sorted from them (not recorded which). This receptor was taken from an adult woman who had mild COVID-19 (a few samples of this study predate the infection). Cell type and time point are not known. CDR3 sequence (DNA): TGTGCCAGCAGCGGGACAGGGGGCTACACCGGGGAGCTGTTTTTT. Its protein product is CASSGTGGYTGELFF. Supplemented by reference TRBV9 and TRBJ2-2, the full variable domain reads DSGVTQTPKHLITATGQRVTLRCSPRSGDLSVYWYQQSLDQGLQFLIQYYNGEERAKGNILERFSAQQFPDLHSELNLSSLELGDSALYFCASSGTGGYTGELFFGEGSRLTVL.